This entry lists 12 T cell receptor beta chains sequenced from one sample in a study of T cell repertoires in cytomegalovirus infection. Which antigens these TCRs recognize remains unknown. TCRdb analysed the reads with MiXCR anew, one entry per CDR3 protein. Found here are 750,000 to 900,000 distinct CDR3 sequences, 25% to 35% of them singletons; the top ten hold 10% to 15%. Source: cultured CD8+ T cells from PBMCs, taken from culture after CMV antigen stimulation. The receptors derive from a human donor in good health (CMV status not recorded). Some clones in this sample may be carry-over from other donors' samples.

This chain connects TRBV9 to TRBJ1-1; D is perhaps TRBD1 (5 bases). The CDR3 extends over 17 amino acids. The ends were cut back, 2 bases at V and 6 bases at J, with 23 bases in the middle. Germline V lookup: CDR1 SGDLS, CDR2 YYNGEE. CDR3 nucleotide sequence: TGTGCCAGCAGCGTCAGAGGGGCCATCACCTCCGATCCTGAAGCTTTCTTT. Encoded protein: CASSVRGAITSDPEAFF.

This clonotype was observed a few times. The chain employs TRBV7-9 and TRBJ1-4; D is unclear. The CDR3 extends over 15 amino acids. The V end was cut by 1 base, the J end by 2 bases, with 8 bases between. Per the germline V gene, CDR1 is SEHNR and CDR2 is FQNEAQ (reference sequence). The CDR3, as DNA: TGTGCCAGCAGCTTAGGGGAAGCGACTAATGAAAAACTGTTTTTT. As protein: CASSLGEATNEKLFF.

The table lists this clonotype with a few counts. The chain employs TRBV27 and TRBJ2-7, with 7 nucleotides matching TRBD1. The CDR3 runs to 18 residues. CDR1 and CDR2 from the germline V gene are MNHEY and SMNVEV (reference sequence). V shed 3 bases, J shed 2 bases, and the junction held 16 bases outside the gene matches. The CDR3 nucleotides read TGTGCCAGCAGTTTTTTCATTGGCGGCCAGGGGGATCCCTACGAGCAGTACGTC. It codes for CASSFFIGGQGDPYEQYV.

This clonotype appeared a few times. This rearrangement joins TRBV19 to TRBJ1-4, with no clear D. V was cut by 0 bases and J by 8 bases, with 13 bases left in between. This CDR3 has 15 residues. From germline, CDR1 is LNHDA and CDR2 SQIVND (reference sequence). The CDR3 bases are TGTGCCAGTAGTATAGATCGCGAGGGTTTCGAAAAACTGTTTTTT. Protein sequence: CASSIDREGFEKLFF.

This clonotype was seen more than once but under ten times. V usage is TRBV6-4 and J usage is TRBJ2-7, with TRBD2 identical over 10 bases. V was pared by 6 bases and J by 6 bases, with 11 bases of the junction left unmatched. The CDR3 spans 15 residues. Germline V gene data show CDR1 as MRHNA and CDR2 as SNTAGT. The CDR3 loop is CASSVSGGPTCEQYV. As DNA, the CDR3 is TGTGCCAGCAGCGTTAGCGGGGGGCCCACATGCGAGCAGTACGTC.

The V and J genes are TRBV7-9 and TRBJ2-5, with 8 nucleotides matching TRBD1. Germline V gene data show CDR1 as SEHNR and CDR2 as FQNEAQ (reference sequence). The V and J ends lost 3 bases and 1 base, in that order; junction bases with no gene match: 7. This CDR3 contains 16 residues. CDR3 residues: CASSFWDRRSQETQYF. The CDR3 nucleotides read TGTGCCAGCAGCTTTTGGGACAGGCGCTCCCAAGAGACCCAGTACTTC.

This clonotype was detected only a few times. The chain joins TRBV5-4 to TRBJ1-2; D unresolved. V shed 0 bases and J shed 6 bases, with 9 bases lying between them. CDR3 length: 13 residues. Germline CDR1 and CDR2: SGHNT and YYREEE (reference sequence). CDR3 sequence (DNA): TGTGCCAGCAGCTTGGAGGCTGATGATGGCTACACCTTC. Translating gives CASSLEADDGYTF.

There are a few counts of this clonotype. The chain links TRBV12-3 or TRBV12-4 to TRBJ2-3, with D possibly matching TRBD2 (6 bases). The CDR3 totals 17 residues. V lost 6 bases to trimming and J lost 0 bases, with 19 bases between them. The CDR3 nucleotides read TGTGCCAGCAGCTCTTTATGGGCGGGACCTAGCACAGATACGCAGTATTTT. This sequence encodes CASSSLWAGPSTDTQYF.

This clonotype came up many times. The chain employs TRBV7-2 and TRBJ1-5; TRBD1 is a possible D gene (6 bases). Germline V gene data show CDR1 as SGHTA and CDR2 as FQGNSA. The germline V and J ends were trimmed by 5 bases and 5 bases, with 16 bases remaining between them. The CDR3 spans 15 residues. Written as DNA, the CDR3 is TGTGCCAGCAGCGAAATAACAGGGTCGGATCAGCCCCAGCATTTT. Translating gives CASSEITGSDQPQHF.

V gene TRBV20-1 combines with J gene TRBJ1-6; D is ambiguous. The CDR3 sequence is 11 residues long. The V and J ends lost 2 bases and 10 bases respectively, with 6 bases between them. The germline CDR1 and CDR2 sequences are DFQATT and SNEGSKA (reference sequence). CDR3 bases: TGCAGTGCTAGACGAGGGTCACCCCTCCACTTT. Protein: CSARRGSPLHF.

For the CDR3, the DNA is TGTGCCAGCAGCCGAGGGGTCGGCTATGGCTACACCTTC. Its protein product is CASSRGVGYGYTF. The V and J genes are TRBV27 and TRBJ1-2; weak D call: TRBD1 (5 bases). Trimming removed 6 bases at V and 4 bases at J, with 12 bases between. CDR1 is MNHEY, CDR2 SMNVEV, per germline (reference sequence). This CDR3 contains 13 residues.

This clonotype was seen at least ten times. V usage is TRBV7-8 and J usage is TRBJ2-7; weak D call: TRBD1 (5 bases). Germline-derived CDR1 and CDR2 are SGHVS and FQNEAQ. V lost 1 base and J lost 2, with 9 bases in between. The CDR3 totals 14 residues. The DNA of the CDR3 is TGTGCCAGCAGCTTAGGGACAATGGCCTACGAGCAGTACGTC. Residues: CASSLGTMAYEQYV.